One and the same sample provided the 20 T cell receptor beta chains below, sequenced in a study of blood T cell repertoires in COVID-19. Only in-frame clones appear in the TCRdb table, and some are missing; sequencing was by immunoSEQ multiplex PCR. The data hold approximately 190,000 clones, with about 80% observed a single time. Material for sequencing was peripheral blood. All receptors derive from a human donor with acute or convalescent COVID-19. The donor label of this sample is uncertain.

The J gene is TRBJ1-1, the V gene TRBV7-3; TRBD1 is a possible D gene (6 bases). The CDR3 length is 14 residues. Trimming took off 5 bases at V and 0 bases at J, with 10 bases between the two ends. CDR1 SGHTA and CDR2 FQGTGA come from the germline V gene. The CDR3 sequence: CASSQQGMNTEAFF. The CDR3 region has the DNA TGTGCCAGCAGCCAACAGGGTATGAACACTGAAGCTTTCTTT.

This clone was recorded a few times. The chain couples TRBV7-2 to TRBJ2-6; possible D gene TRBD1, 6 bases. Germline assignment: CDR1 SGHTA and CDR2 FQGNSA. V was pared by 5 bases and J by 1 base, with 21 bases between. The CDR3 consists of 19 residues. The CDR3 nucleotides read TGTGCCAGCAGCAAGGGATTAAACAGGGATCGTTCTGGGGCCAACGTCCTGACTTTC. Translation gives CASSKGLNRDRSGANVLTF.

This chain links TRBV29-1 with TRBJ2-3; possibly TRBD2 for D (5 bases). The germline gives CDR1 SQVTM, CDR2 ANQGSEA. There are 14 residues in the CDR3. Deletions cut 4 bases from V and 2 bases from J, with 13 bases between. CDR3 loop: CSVVLGADTDTQYF. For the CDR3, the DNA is TGCAGCGTTGTTCTGGGAGCCGACACAGATACGCAGTATTTT.

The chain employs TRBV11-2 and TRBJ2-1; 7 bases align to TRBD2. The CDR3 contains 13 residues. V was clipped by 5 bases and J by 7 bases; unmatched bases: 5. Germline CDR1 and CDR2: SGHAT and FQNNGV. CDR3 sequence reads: CASSLAGANEQFF. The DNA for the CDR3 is TGTGCCAGCAGCCTTGCGGGAGCAAATGAGCAGTTCTTC.

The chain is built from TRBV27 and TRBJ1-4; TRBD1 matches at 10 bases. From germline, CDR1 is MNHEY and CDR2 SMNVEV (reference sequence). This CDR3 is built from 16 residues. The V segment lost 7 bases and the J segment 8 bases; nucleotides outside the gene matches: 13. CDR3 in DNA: TGTGCCAGCACTCCTCTTAGGACAGGGGGTCCGGAAAAACTGTTTTTT. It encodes CASTPLRTGGPEKLFF.

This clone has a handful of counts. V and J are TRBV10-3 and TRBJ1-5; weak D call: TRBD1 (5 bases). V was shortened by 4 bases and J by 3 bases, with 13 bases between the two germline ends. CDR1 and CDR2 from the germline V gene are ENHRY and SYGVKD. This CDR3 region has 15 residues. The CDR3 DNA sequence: TGTGCCATCAGTGCTACAGGTGAATACAATCAGCCCCAGCATTTT. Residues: CAISATGEYNQPQHF.

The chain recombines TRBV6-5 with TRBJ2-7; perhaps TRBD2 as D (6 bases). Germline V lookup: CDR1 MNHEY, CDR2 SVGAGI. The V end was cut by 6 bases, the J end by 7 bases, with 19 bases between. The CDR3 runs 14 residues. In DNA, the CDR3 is TGTGCCAGCAGACCCCTAGCGTCGCATGGGGAGCAGTACTTC. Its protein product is CASRPLASHGEQYF.

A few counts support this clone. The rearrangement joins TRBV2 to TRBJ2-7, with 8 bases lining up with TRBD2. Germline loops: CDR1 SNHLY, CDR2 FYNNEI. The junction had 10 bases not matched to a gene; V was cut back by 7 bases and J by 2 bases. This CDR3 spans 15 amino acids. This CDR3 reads CASISAQRGTYEQYF. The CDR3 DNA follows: TGTGCCAGCATCTCAGCCCAGCGGGGGACCTACGAGCAGTACTTC.

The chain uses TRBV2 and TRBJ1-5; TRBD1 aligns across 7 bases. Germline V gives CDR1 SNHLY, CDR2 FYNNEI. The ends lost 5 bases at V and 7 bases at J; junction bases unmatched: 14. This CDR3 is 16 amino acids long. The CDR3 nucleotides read TGTGCCAGCAGTAGCCGGAGACAGGGCAGCGGGCAGCCCCAGCATTTT. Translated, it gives CASSSRRQGSGQPQHF.

In DNA form, the CDR3 reads TGTGCCAGCAGCCAAGATTTCGGGACAGGGGGCTACGAGCAGTACTTC. Translating gives CASSQDFGTGGYEQYF. V gene TRBV3-1 (or the pseudogene TRBV3-2) combines with J gene TRBJ2-7; 11 positions match TRBD1. The V gene's germline CDR1 is LGHDT and CDR2 YNNKEL (reference sequence). The ends lost 0 bases at V and 3 bases at J; junction bases unmatched: 4. CDR3 size: 16 residues.

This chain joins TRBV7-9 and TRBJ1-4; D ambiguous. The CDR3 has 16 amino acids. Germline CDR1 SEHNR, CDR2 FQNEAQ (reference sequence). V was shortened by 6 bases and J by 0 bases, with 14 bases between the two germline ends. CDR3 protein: CASSPWAGTTNEKLFF. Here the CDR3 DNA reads TGTGCCAGCAGTCCCTGGGCAGGCACAACTAATGAAAAACTGTTTTTT.

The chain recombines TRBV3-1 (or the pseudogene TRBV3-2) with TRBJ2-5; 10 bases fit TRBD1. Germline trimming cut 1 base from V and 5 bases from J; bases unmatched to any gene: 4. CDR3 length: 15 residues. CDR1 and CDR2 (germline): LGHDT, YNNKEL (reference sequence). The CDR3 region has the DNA TGTGCCAGCAGCCAAGGACAGGGGGCGGTGGAGACCCAGTACTTC. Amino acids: CASSQGQGAVETQYF.

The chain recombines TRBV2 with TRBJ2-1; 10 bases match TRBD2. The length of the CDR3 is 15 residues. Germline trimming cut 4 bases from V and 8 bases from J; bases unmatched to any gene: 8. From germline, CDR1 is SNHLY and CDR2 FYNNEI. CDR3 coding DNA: TGTGCCAGCAGTGCGAGCGGGAGGGTGGGGGATGAGCAGTTCTTC. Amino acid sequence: CASSASGRVGDEQFF.

CDR3 sequence (DNA): TGTGCCAGCAGTTCACAGGGGGTACTTAACTATGGCTACACCTTC. This codes for CASSSQGVLNYGYTF. V and J are TRBV27 and TRBJ1-2; 8 positions agree with TRBD1. The CDR3 runs to 15 residues. Germline V gene sequence: CDR1 MNHEY, CDR2 SMNVEV (reference sequence). V lost 4 bases and J lost 1; bases outside the gene matches: 5.

The CDR3 DNA is TGTGCCAGCAGTCCTAGCAAGAGCTTTACCGGGGAGCTGTTTTTT. This encodes CASSPSKSFTGELFF. The genes are TRBV27 and TRBJ2-2, with D possibly TRBD2 on 5 matching bases. In germline, CDR1 is MNHEY, CDR2 SMNVEV (reference sequence). This CDR3 has 15 residues. The V gene lost 5 bases and the J gene lost 5 bases, with 15 bases spanning the gap.

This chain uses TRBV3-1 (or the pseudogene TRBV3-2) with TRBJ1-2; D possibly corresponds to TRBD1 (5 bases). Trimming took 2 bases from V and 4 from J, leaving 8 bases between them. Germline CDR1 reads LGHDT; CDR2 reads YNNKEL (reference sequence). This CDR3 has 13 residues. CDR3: CASSQTGLYGYTF. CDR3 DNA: TGTGCCAGCAGCCAAACAGGTCTCTATGGCTACACCTTC.

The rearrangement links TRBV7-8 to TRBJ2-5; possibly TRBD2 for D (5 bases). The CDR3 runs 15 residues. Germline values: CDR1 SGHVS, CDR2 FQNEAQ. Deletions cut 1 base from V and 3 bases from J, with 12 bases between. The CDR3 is CASSLGASKKETQYF. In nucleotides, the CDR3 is TGTGCCAGCAGCTTAGGGGCTAGCAAGAAAGAGACCCAGTACTTC.

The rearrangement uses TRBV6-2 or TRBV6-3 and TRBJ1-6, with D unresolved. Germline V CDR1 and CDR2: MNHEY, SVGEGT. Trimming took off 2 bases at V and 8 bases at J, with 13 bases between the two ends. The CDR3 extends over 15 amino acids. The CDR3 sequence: CASSYPTSRDSPLHF. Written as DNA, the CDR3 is TGTGCCAGCAGTTACCCCACGTCGAGGGATTCACCCCTCCACTTT.

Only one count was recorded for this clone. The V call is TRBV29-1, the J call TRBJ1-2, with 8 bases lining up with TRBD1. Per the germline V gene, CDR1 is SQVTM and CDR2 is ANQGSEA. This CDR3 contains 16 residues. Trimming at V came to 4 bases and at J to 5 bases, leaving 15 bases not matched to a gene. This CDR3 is CSVADRAQGGTYGYTF. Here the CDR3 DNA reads TGCAGCGTTGCGGACAGGGCCCAGGGGGGGACGTATGGCTACACCTTC.

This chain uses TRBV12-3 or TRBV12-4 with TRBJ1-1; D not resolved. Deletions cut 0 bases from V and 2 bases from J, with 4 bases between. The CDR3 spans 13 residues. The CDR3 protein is CASSLASNTEAFF. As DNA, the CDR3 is TGTGCCAGCAGTTTAGCGAGTAACACTGAAGCTTTCTTT.